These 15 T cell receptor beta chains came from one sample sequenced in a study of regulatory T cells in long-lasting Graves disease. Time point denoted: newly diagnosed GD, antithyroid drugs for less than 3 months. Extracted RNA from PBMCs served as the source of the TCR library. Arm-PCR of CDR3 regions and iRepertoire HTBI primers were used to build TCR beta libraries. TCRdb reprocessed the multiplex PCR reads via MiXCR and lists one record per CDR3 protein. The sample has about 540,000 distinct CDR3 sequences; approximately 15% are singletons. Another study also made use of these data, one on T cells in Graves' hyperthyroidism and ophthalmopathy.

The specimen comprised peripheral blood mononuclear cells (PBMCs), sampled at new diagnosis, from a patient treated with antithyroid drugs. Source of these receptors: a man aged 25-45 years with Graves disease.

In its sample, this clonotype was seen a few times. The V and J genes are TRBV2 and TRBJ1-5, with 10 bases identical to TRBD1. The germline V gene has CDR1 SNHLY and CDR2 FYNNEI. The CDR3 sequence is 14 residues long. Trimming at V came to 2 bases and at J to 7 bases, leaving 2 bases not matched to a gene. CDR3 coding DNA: TGTGCCAGCAGTGAATGGACAGGGGGACAGCCCCAGCATTTT. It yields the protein CASSEWTGGQPQHF.

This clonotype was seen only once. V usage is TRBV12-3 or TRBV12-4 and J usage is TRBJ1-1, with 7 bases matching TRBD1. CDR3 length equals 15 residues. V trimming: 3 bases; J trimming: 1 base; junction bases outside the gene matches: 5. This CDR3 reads CASSFPGGGNTEAFF. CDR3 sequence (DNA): TGTGCCAGCAGTTTCCCAGGGGGGGGGAACACTGAAGCTTTCTTT.

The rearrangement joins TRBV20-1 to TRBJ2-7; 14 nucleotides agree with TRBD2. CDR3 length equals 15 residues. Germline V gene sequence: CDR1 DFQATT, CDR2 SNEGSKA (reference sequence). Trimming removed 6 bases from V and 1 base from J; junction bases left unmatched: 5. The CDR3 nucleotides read TGCAGTGCGGGGACTAGCGGGAGTATATCCTACGAGCAGTACTTC. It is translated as CSAGTSGSISYEQYF.

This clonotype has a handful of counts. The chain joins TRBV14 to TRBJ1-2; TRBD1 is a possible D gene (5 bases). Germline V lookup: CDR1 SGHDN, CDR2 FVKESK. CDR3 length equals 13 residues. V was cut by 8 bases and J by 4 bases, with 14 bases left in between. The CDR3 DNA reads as TGTGCCAGCCGGGGGACGAATGTCTATGGCTACACCTTC. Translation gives CASRGTNVYGYTF.

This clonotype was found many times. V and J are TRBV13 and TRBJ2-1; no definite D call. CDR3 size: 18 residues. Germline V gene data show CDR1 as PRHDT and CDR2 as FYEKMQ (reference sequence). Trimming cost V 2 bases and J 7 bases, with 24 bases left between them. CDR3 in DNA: TGTGCCAGCAGCTTACCATTACGGACGGTGTTCTCGATTAATGAGCAGTTCTTC. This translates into CASSLPLRTVFSINEQFF.

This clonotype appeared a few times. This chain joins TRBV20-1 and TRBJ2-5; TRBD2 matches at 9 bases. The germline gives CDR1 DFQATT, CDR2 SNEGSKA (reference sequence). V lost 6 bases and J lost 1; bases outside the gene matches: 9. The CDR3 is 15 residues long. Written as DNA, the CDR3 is TGCAGTGCGCCCCCTTGGCGGGAGGGCCAAGAGACCCAGTACTTC. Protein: CSAPPWREGQETQYF.

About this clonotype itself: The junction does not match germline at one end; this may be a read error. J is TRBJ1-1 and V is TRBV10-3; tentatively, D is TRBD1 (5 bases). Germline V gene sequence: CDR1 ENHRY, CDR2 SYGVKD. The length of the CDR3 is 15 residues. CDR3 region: CAISESTVLNTAAFF. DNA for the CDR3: TGTGCCATCAGTGAGTCGACAGTCTTGAACACTGCAGCTTTCTTT.

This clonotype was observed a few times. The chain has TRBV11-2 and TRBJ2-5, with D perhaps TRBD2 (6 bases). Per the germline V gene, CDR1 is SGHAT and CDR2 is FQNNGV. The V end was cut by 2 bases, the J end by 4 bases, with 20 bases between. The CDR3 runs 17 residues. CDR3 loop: CASSLRSGLGRPETQYF. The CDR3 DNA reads TGTGCCAGCAGCTTAAGATCGGGACTTGGGCGGCCAGAGACCCAGTACTTC.

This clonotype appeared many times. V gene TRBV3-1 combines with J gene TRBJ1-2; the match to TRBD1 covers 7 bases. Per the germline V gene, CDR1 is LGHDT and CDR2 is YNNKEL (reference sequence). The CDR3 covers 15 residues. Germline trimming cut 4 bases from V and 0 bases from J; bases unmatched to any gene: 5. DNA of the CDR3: TGTGCCAGCAGCCCGCCCGACAGGGCTAACTATGGCTACACCTTC. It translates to CASSPPDRANYGYTF.

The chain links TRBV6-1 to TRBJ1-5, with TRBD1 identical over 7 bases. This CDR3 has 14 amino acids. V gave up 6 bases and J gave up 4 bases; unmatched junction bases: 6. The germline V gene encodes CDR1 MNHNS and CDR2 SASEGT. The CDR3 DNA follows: TGTGCCAGCAGACCCCCGGGACAGAATCAGCCCCAGCATTTT. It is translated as CASRPPGQNQPQHF.

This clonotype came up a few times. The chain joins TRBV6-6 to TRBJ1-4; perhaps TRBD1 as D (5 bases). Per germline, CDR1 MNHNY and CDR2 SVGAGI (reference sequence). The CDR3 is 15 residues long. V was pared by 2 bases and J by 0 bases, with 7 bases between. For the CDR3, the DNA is TGTGCCAGCAGTTACGGGGCCGCAACTAATGAAAAACTGTTTTTT. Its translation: CASSYGAATNEKLFF.

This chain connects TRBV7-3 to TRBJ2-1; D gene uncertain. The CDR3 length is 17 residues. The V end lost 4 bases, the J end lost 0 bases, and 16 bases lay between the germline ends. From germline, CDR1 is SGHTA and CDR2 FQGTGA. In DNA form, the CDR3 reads TGTGCCAGCAGCTCCGGTCCGTCCTACAGCTCCTACAATGAGCAGTTCTTC. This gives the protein CASSSGPSYSSYNEQFF.

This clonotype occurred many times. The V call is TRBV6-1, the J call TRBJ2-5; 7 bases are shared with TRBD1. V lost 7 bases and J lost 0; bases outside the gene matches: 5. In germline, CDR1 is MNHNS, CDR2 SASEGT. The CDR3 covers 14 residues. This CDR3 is CASIEGQYQETQYF. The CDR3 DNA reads TGTGCCAGCATCGAGGGACAGTACCAAGAGACCCAGTACTTC.

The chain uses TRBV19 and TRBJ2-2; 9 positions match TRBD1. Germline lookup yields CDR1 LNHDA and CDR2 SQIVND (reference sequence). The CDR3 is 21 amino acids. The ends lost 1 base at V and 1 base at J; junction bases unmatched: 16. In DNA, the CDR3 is TGTGCCAGTAGTATAGGGGACCCCTTACAGGGGGCGAGGTGGAACACCGGGGAGCTGTTTTTT. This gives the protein CASSIGDPLQGARWNTGELFF.

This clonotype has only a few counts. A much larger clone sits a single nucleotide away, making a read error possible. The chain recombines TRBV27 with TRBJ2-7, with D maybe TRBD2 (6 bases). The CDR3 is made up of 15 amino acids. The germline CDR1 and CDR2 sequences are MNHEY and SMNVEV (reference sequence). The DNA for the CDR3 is TGTGCCTGCAGCTCTCTGGACGGGGGCTCCTACGAGCAGTACTTC. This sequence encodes CACSSLDGGSYEQYF.